These 32 T cell receptor beta chains were sequenced from one sample in a study of vaccination effects on CD4 cells after COVID-19 (dated by TCRdb to the early 2020s). These TCRs' antigens remain unknown. The library was prepared using the immunoSEQ multiplex PCR assay. This immuneACCESS table, as held by TCRdb, lists in-frame sequences with V and J called but not all clones. Of the missing ones, under half trace to an unresolved V gene in checked studies; the others have no known cause. This sample gives 25,000 to 35,000 clones in total; under 85% of them show up just once. The ten largest clones capture about 30% of the sample. To identify antigen-specific CD4+ T cell clonotypes by their expansion, the ViraFEST assay first stimulated PBMC with viral peptide pools and then applied TCR sequencing. After about 10 days of culture, CD4+ T cells were isolated with the EasySep CD4+ T cell isolation kit. PCR-confirmed SARS-CoV-2 infection had occurred in convalescent patients between March and December 2020, before the Alpha, Beta and Delta variants emerged in the United States.

The sequences come from CD4+ T cells from PBMCs cultured with a peptide pool, collected before COVID-19 vaccination. The receptors shown here come from a human donor who had a prior SARS-CoV-2 infection.

The chain uses TRBV6-4 and TRBJ2-7, with D uncertain. Trimming left V 8 bases short and J 2 bases short, with 19 bases between. The CDR3 totals 15 residues. Germline V lookup: CDR1 MRHNA, CDR2 SNTAGT. DNA of the CDR3: TGTGCCAGCGGCGGCATTAGCCTGTATCCCTACGAGCAGTACTTC. Amino acids: CASGGISLYPYEQYF.

The chain carries TRBV12-3 or TRBV12-4 and TRBJ1-3; a possible D gene is TRBD1 (6 bases). This CDR3 has 13 residues. Trimming stripped 5 bases from V and 6 bases from J, with 11 bases between. The CDR3: CASSTRQENTIYF. The CDR3 DNA sequence: TGTGCCAGCAGTACCCGACAGGAAAACACCATATATTTT.

The V and J genes are TRBV5-1 and TRBJ2-5; 14 nucleotides line up with TRBD2. V lost 3 bases, J lost 5 bases, and 12 bases stayed unmatched. In germline, CDR1 is SGHRS, CDR2 YFSETQ. The CDR3 totals 18 residues. CDR3 coding DNA: TGCGCCAGCAGCTACCGGACTAGCGGGAGGATTGTTGGGGAGACCCAGTACTTC. Its protein is CASSYRTSGRIVGETQYF.

This clone was counted between two and nine times. The rearrangement joins TRBV27 to TRBJ2-5; D is uncertain. The CDR3 length is 16 residues. Germline V gene lookup returns CDR1 MNHEY and CDR2 SMNVEV (reference sequence). Between the trimmed V and J ends, which lost 5 bases and 6 bases, there was a span of 22 bases. The CDR3 reads CASSPNRAVGRKTQYF. The CDR3 coding sequence is TGTGCCAGCAGTCCCAACCGGGCCGTTGGGCGGAAGACCCAGTACTTC.

The CDR3, as DNA: TGTGCCACCAGCAGAGATCGGGCGGGGCTAGGCACTGAAGCTTTCTTT. Its protein is CATSRDRAGLGTEAFF. This chain connects TRBV15 to TRBJ1-1; D may be TRBD1 (5 bases). The CDR3 loop spans 16 amino acids. V was clipped by 0 bases and J by 4 bases, with 15 bases between them. Looked up from germline, CDR1 is LNHNV and CDR2 is YYDKDF (reference sequence).

This chain connects TRBV6-5 to TRBJ2-7; D not certain. V was clipped by 4 bases and J by 2 bases, with 9 bases between them. The CDR3 spans 13 residues. CDR1 and CDR2 (germline): MNHEY, SVGAGI. The CDR3 region is CASSLEPAYEQYF. Here the CDR3 DNA reads TGTGCCAGCAGTTTAGAACCTGCCTACGAGCAGTACTTC.

The rearrangement links TRBV7-2 to TRBJ2-2; D unresolved. The V gene's germline CDR1 is SGHTA and CDR2 FQGNSA. The CDR3 is made up of 14 amino acids. Trimming shortened V by 1 base and J by 2 bases, and 5 bases separated the two germline ends. The CDR3 loop is CASSLDRNTGELFF. As DNA, the CDR3 is TGTGCCAGCAGCTTAGACAGAAACACCGGGGAGCTGTTTTTT.

The V call is TRBV24-1, the J call TRBJ1-5; D unresolved. From germline, CDR1 is KGHDR and CDR2 SFDVKD. V lost 3 bases to trimming and J lost 6 bases, with 17 bases between them. The CDR3 has 16 amino acids. The CDR3 region is CATSDTSQDLFQPQHF. The CDR3 DNA is TGTGCCACCAGTGATACTTCTCAGGATCTATTTCAGCCCCAGCATTTT.

The CDR3, as DNA: TGTGCCAGCAGCTCCCATACAGGGGGGAGCTCTGGAAACACCATATATTTT. Encoded protein: CASSSHTGGSSGNTIYF. The rearrangement joins TRBV7-6 to TRBJ1-3, with 8 nucleotides matching TRBD1. CDR3 length: 17 amino acids. Germline assignment: CDR1 SGHVS and CDR2 FNYEAQ. V shed 4 bases, J shed 0 bases, and the junction held 8 bases outside the gene matches.

The chain uses TRBV19 and TRBJ1-1; D may be TRBD1 (6 bases). From germline, CDR1 is LNHDA and CDR2 SQIVND (reference sequence). The CDR3 consists of 16 residues. V was pared by 1 base and J by 7 bases, with 19 bases between. CDR3 loop: CASSIGGYRASGEAFF. The CDR3, as DNA: TGTGCCAGTAGTATAGGGGGTTACAGGGCGTCGGGTGAAGCTTTCTTT.

CDR3 coding DNA: TGTGCCAGCAGACTCGGGACTAGTTCGCCCGGGGAGCAGTTCTTC. It is translated as CASRLGTSSPGEQFF. The chain recombines TRBV6-5 with TRBJ2-1; 8 nucleotides line up with TRBD2. Germline V CDR1 and CDR2: MNHEY, SVGAGI. This CDR3 has 15 amino acids. J was trimmed by 10 bases and V by 6 bases; bases with no gene match: 14.

The chain links TRBV7-3 to TRBJ2-3, with a possible D match to TRBD1 (6 bases). Trimming shortened V by 2 bases and J by 2 bases, and 17 bases separated the two germline ends. The CDR3 is 17 residues long. Germline CDR1 reads SGHTA; CDR2 reads FQGTGA. CDR3 nucleotide sequence: TGTGCCAGCAGCTTAGGGGGCGGAATAACGTCCACAGATACGCAGTATTTT. Protein product: CASSLGGGITSTDTQYF.

The rearrangement uses TRBV5-1 and TRBJ1-4, with 7 bases that match TRBD1. The CDR3 spans 15 residues. J lost 5 bases, V lost 4 bases, and 8 bases had no gene match. Germline-derived CDR1 and CDR2 are SGHRS and YFSETQ. The CDR3 DNA reads TGCGCCAGCAGCCCACGACCGGACAGGAATGAAAAACTGTTTTTT. This sequence encodes CASSPRPDRNEKLFF. The full variable domain, completed using reference TRBV5-1 and TRBJ1-4, is KAGVTQTPRYLIKTRGQQVTLSCSPISGHRSVSWYQQTPGQGLQFLFEYFSETQRNKGNFPGRFSGRQFSNSRSEMNVSTLELGDSALYLCASSPRPDRNEKLFFGSGTQLSVL.

The chain couples TRBV7-3 to TRBJ2-6, with D unclear. V lost 0 bases and J 1 base, leaving 10 bases between the germline ends. The CDR3 length is 17 residues. Germline V CDR1 and CDR2: SGHTA, FQGTGA. CDR3 nucleotides: TGTGCCAGCAGCTTAACAGGCACCCAGTCTGGGGCCAACGTCCTGACTTTC. It specifies CASSLTGTQSGANVLTF.

V usage is TRBV18 and J usage is TRBJ1-2; D possibly corresponds to TRBD1 (5 bases). CDR1 is KGHSH and CDR2 is LQKENI in the germline V gene. Between the trimmed V and J ends, which lost 6 bases and 3 bases, there was a span of 11 bases. The CDR3 has 13 amino acids. The DNA for the CDR3 is TGTGCCAGCTCTGCGGGGCAGGACTATGGCTACACCTTC. It specifies CASSAGQDYGYTF.

This clone was seen a few times. The genes are TRBV18 and TRBJ1-6; TRBD1 matches 9 bases. V was clipped by 1 base and J by 8 bases; unmatched bases: 3. The CDR3 totals 15 residues. Germline V CDR1 and CDR2: KGHSH, LQKENI. The CDR3 protein is CASSPRTGVDSPLHF. The DNA of the CDR3 is TGTGCCAGCTCACCACGGACAGGGGTCGATTCACCCCTCCACTTT.

This clone was detected only a few times. The chain's CDR3 is CASSFHSGRVRYEQYF. The CDR3 DNA reads as TGTGCCAGCAGTTTTCATAGCGGGAGGGTTCGGTACGAGCAGTACTTC. The chain couples TRBV27 to TRBJ2-7; 11 nucleotides align to TRBD2. The CDR3 is 16 residues long. The V gene end was trimmed by 3 bases and the J gene end by 4 bases; junction bases not matched to a gene: 8. The V gene's germline CDR1 is MNHEY and CDR2 SMNVEV (reference sequence).

This chain connects TRBV18 to TRBJ1-1, with a tentative D call TRBD1 (6 bases). V lost 6 bases, J lost 1 base, and 15 bases lay in between. The CDR3 runs 15 residues. CDR1 and CDR2 from the germline V gene are KGHSH and LQKENI. This CDR3 is CASSQTGSENTEAFF. CDR3 nucleotides: TGTGCCAGCTCTCAAACAGGGTCGGAGAACACTGAAGCTTTCTTT.

The chain carries TRBV27 and TRBJ2-1, with D maybe TRBD1 (5 bases). The CDR3 loop spans 14 amino acids. The V end lost 7 bases, the J end lost 0 bases, and 10 bases lay between the germline ends. Germline V gene data show CDR1 as MNHEY and CDR2 as SMNVEV (reference sequence). CDR3 DNA: TGTGCCAGCAAGACAGCGAGCTCCTACAATGAGCAGTTCTTC. The encoded protein is CASKTASSYNEQFF.

The chain has TRBV4-2 and TRBJ2-7; perhaps TRBD1 as D (6 bases). This CDR3 spans 15 amino acids. Per the germline V gene, CDR1 is LGHNA and CDR2 is YNFKEQ. Trimming shortened V by 1 base and J by 2 bases, and 12 bases separated the two germline ends. The CDR3 DNA sequence: TGTGCCAGCAGCCAAGTTCAGGGGACACCCTACGAGCAGTACTTC. Encoded protein: CASSQVQGTPYEQYF.

This clone was found once. The chain is built from TRBV5-5 and TRBJ2-1; D gene ambiguous. Trimming stripped 7 bases from V and 4 bases from J, with 12 bases between. Per the germline V gene, CDR1 is SGHKS and CDR2 is YYEKEE (reference sequence). This CDR3 is 13 amino acids long. The CDR3 protein is CASVDLRYNEQFF. In DNA form, the CDR3 reads TGTGCCAGCGTGGACCTTCGTTACAATGAGCAGTTCTTC.

This chain connects TRBV6-5 to TRBJ2-1; D is perhaps TRBD1 (6 bases). Trimming cost V 8 bases and J 0 bases, with 14 bases left between them. CDR3 length: 15 residues. Germline V gene sequence: CDR1 MNHEY, CDR2 SVGAGI. As DNA, the CDR3 is TGTGCCAGCCGGGCGTTCAGGGGCTCCTACAATGAGCAGTTCTTC. This sequence encodes CASRAFRGSYNEQFF.

V usage is TRBV11-1 and J usage is TRBJ2-7, with 12 bases lining up with TRBD2. Trimming cost V 0 bases and J 6 bases; bases outside gene matches: 9. The CDR3 is 17 residues long. CDR1 SGHAT and CDR2 FQDESV come from the germline V gene (reference sequence). CDR3 nucleotide sequence: TGTGCCAGCAGCTTAGCGACTAGCGGGGGCCCCGGAGGCGAGCAGTACTTC. This sequence encodes CASSLATSGGPGGEQYF.

The V call is TRBV5-4, the J call TRBJ2-6; 7 nucleotides align to TRBD1. CDR1 SGHNT and CDR2 YYREEE come from the germline V gene (reference sequence). The CDR3 runs 16 residues. V was clipped by 4 bases and J by 2 bases; unmatched bases: 6. CDR3 residues: CASSRDTGAGANVLTF. CDR3 coding DNA: TGTGCCAGCAGCCGGGATACAGGGGCTGGGGCCAACGTCCTGACTTTC.

The CDR3, as DNA: TGTGCCAGCAGCTTAGCGCCTGCGAACACTGAAGCTTTCTTT. Its translation is CASSLAPANTEAFF. The chain combines TRBV7-2 with TRBJ1-1; D call uncertain. V dropped 0 bases and J dropped 1 base, with 6 bases sitting between them. The germline CDR1 and CDR2 sequences are SGHTA and FQGNSA. This CDR3 has 14 amino acids.

The rearrangement joins TRBV21-1 to TRBJ1-2. TRBV21-1 has pseudogene status. This CDR3 spans 15 amino acids. The CDR3 loop is CASSKEGWGKGGYTF. Written as DNA, the CDR3 is TGTGCCAGCAGCAAAGAAGGTTGGGGAAAAGGTGGCTACACCTTC.

The J gene is TRBJ1-4, the V gene TRBV28; 7 bases fit TRBD1. Germline trimming cut 4 bases from V and 0 bases from J; bases unmatched to any gene: 5. Germline loops: CDR1 MDHEN, CDR2 SYDVKM. CDR3 length: 16 amino acids. The CDR3, as DNA: TGTGCCAGCAGTTCGCCCCAGGGGGCAACTAATGAAAAACTGTTTTTT. This encodes CASSSPQGATNEKLFF.

This clone was seen a few times. CDR3 sequence: CASSQRQGNYGYTF. Written as DNA, the CDR3 is TGCGCCAGCAGCCAACGACAGGGTAACTATGGCTACACCTTC. The chain recombines TRBV4-1 with TRBJ1-2, with 7 bases identical to TRBD1. After removal of 2 bases from V and 1 base from J, the junction contained 1 base not matched to a gene. This CDR3 is 14 amino acids long. Germline-derived CDR1 and CDR2 are MGHRA and YSYEKL.

V is TRBV12-5 and J is TRBJ1-6, with D unclear. CDR3 size: 12 residues. Looked up from germline, CDR1 is LGHNT and CDR2 is FRNRAP. V was pared by 5 bases and J by 10 bases, with 9 bases between. The CDR3 loop is CASGVDESPLHF. CDR3 in DNA: TGTGCTAGTGGTGTCGATGAATCACCCCTCCACTTT.

This rearrangement joins TRBV30 to TRBJ2-5, with D hard to call. The CDR3 sequence is 12 residues long. The germline CDR1 and CDR2 sequences are GTSNPN and SVGIG (reference sequence). The V and J ends lost 2 bases and 0 bases respectively, with 4 bases between them. In DNA, the CDR3 is TGTGCCTGGAGTACCCACCAAGAGACCCAGTACTTC. Residues: CAWSTHQETQYF.

This chain links TRBV19 with TRBJ2-5; D could derive from TRBD1 or TRBD2 (6 bases each). CDR1 and CDR2 from the germline V gene are LNHDA and SQIVND (reference sequence). V lost 6 bases, J lost 1 base, and 12 bases lay in between. The CDR3 runs 14 residues. The CDR3 is CASSLRGLQETQYF. The CDR3 DNA follows: TGTGCCAGTAGCCTCAGGGGACTCCAAGAGACCCAGTACTTC.

V is TRBV7-2 and J is TRBJ2-7, with 9 positions matching TRBD1. V dropped 3 bases and J dropped 2; count of bases not matched to a gene: 11. The CDR3 length is 17 residues. Looked up from germline, CDR1 is SGHTA and CDR2 is FQGNSA. CDR3 residues: CASSFGAGQGIPYEQYF. The CDR3 nucleotides read TGTGCCAGCAGCTTCGGGGCGGGACAGGGAATCCCCTACGAGCAGTACTTC.